These 27 T cell receptor delta chains originate from one sample sequenced in a study of γδ T cells in repeated Plasmodium falciparum infection (dated by TCRdb to about 2021). Vgamma9/Vdelta2+ and Vdelta2-negative gammadelta T cell populations were flow-sorted from peripheral blood mononuclear cells for bulk TCR repertoire analysis. Libraries were constructed by multiplex PCR. Sequencing took place on an Illumina MiSeq. With CATT, TCRdb called clones again from the public reads; duplicate DNA rows were later joined. The sample records roughly 93,000 delta-chain clones, over 1.3% of which are singletons. Approximately 10% of the sample lies in the top ten. The sample comprised gamma-delta T cells from blood. Receptors were obtained from a pool of human donors (malaria-infected and uninfected, not separated).

Points on this clone: The TCRdb protein comes from a much larger clone and disagrees with this DNA's translation at residue 12, likely due to a read error; the protein given here is derived from the DNA. V usage is TRDV2 and J usage is TRDJ1; D unresolved. TCRdb does not report a J gene; here it was assigned by matching the DNA to germline references. Germline CDR1 and CDR2: GEAIGNYY and EKD. The CDR3 contains 15 residues. The CDR3 DNA is TGTGCCTGTGACACCGGAGCCGCGTACACCGATGAACTCATCTTT. Protein sequence: CACDTGAAYTDELIF.

This clone was seen a few times. A far larger clone lies a single base away; this is likely a read error. In the same sample, other DNA sequences code for this CDR3. The chain joins TRDV1 to TRDJ1; D could derive from TRDD2 or TRDD3 (7 bases each). The CDR3 length is 22 residues. V was shortened by 1 base and J by 0 bases, with 30 bases between the two germline ends. In germline, CDR1 is TSWWSYY, CDR2 QGS. CDR3: CALGEPGLPRYRGIAYTDKLIF. CDR3 in DNA: TGTGCTCTTGGGGAACCTGGTCTTCCTAGGTACAGGGGGATTGCCTACACCGATAAACTCATCTTT.

V gene TRDV1 combines with J gene TRDJ1; D ambiguous. The J gene, not given by TCRdb, was assigned here from a germline match of the nucleotide sequence. The germline V gene encodes CDR1 TSWWSYY and CDR2 QGS. The CDR3 runs to 19 residues. V shed 6 bases and J shed 2 bases, with 28 bases lying between them. CDR3 loop: CALGFFHVRRKVRTDKLIF. The DNA of the CDR3 is TGTGCTCTTGGTTTTTTTCATGTTAGACGGAAGGTCAGGACCGATAAACTCATCTTT.

As concerns this clone: It differs at one base from a far larger clone, so likely a read error. This CDR3 is also generated by other DNA sequences in the sample. The J gene is uncalled and the V gene is TRDV2; TRDD3, the table's D call, lacks a check against the DNA. The germline gives CDR1 GEAIGNYY, CDR2 EKD. The CDR3 consists of 21 residues. The CDR3 spells CACDTVPGAGGGTGSTDKLIF. The DNA for the CDR3 is TGTGCCTGTGACACCGTTCCCGGTGCTGGGGGAGGAACGGGTAGCACCGATAAACTCATCTTC.

Regarding this clone: This DNA's translation differs at residue 7 from TCRdb's protein, which comes from a much larger clone; a read error is likely, and the protein shown is translated from the DNA. This chain connects TRDV2 to TRDJ2; D is ambiguous. No J gene was available from TCRdb, and it was assigned here by a germline match of the DNA. CDR3 length equals 14 residues. Germline-derived CDR1 and CDR2 are GEAIGNYY and EKD. Trimming took off 0 bases at V and 3 bases at J, with 7 bases between the two ends. The CDR3 spells CACDTGLMTAQLFF. The DNA for the CDR3 is TGTGCCTGTGACACCGGGTTAATGACAGCACAACTCTTCTTT.

About this clone itself: A read error is likely here: a far larger clone is one base away. Other DNA variants within this sample encode the same CDR3. This chain connects TRDV1 to TRDJ1, with 9 bases lining up with TRDD3. V shed 9 bases, J shed 2 bases, and the junction held 13 bases outside the gene matches. Germline lookup yields CDR1 TSWWSYY and CDR2 QGS. This CDR3 contains 16 residues. This CDR3 reads CALQLLGDIGTDKLIF. CDR3 DNA sequence: TGTGCTCTACAGTTACTGGGGGACATAGGAACCGATAAACTCATCTTT.

Only a few counts were recorded for this clone. The protein TCRdb gives is from a much larger clone and does not agree with this DNA's translation at residue 9, likely a read error; the protein shown here comes from the DNA. The rearrangement joins TRDV1 to TRDJ1; maybe TRDD3 (6 bases). The J gene is absent in TCRdb and was assigned here via DNA matching to germline. The CDR3 has 18 amino acids. CDR1 is TSWWSYY, CDR2 QGS, per germline. Deletions cut 2 bases from V and 0 bases from J, with 19 bases between. The DNA for the CDR3 is TGTGCTCTTGGGGAAGAACCAACGGCGGGGGAGTACACCGATAAACTCATCTTT. Translation gives CALGEEPTAGEYTDKLIF.

The chain employs TRDV1 and TRDJ1, with TRDD3 identical over 13 bases. The J gene is absent in TCRdb and was assigned here via DNA matching to germline. The CDR3 has 18 amino acids. In germline, CDR1 is TSWWSYY, CDR2 QGS. Losses at the gene ends were 5 bases for V and 2 bases for J; bases not matched to a gene: 11. The CDR3 sequence: CALGPFTGGYAATDKLIF. CDR3 coding DNA: TGTGCTCTTGGGCCCTTTACTGGGGGATACGCTGCGACCGATAAACTCATCTTT.

This clone came up a few times. TCRdb pairs this DNA with a much larger clone's protein that differs at residue 3, likely a read error; the protein shown was translated from the DNA. The chain uses TRDV3 and TRDJ1; 8 bases are a match to TRDD3. The J gene is absent in TCRdb and was assigned here via DNA matching to germline. The trim removed 4 bases at V and 8 bases at J, leaving 18 bases unmatched. Germline values: CDR1 TVYSNPD, CDR2 GDNSRS (reference sequence). This CDR3 comprises 15 residues. CDR3 in DNA: TGTGCCTCTTCCCAGCTCTTGCGGGGATACACCAAACTCATCTTT. Its translation is CASSQLLRGYTKLIF.

This clone was found a few times. This DNA's translation differs at residue 13 from TCRdb's protein, which comes from a much larger clone; a read error is likely, and the protein shown is translated from the DNA. The chain employs TRDV1 and TRDJ1, with D possibly being TRDD2 or TRDD3 (5 bases each). The J gene comes from matching the DNA to germline here; TCRdb lacks it. The V end was cut by 6 bases, the J end by 0 bases, with 38 bases between. The CDR3 runs to 23 residues. The germline gives CDR1 TSWWSYY, CDR2 QGS. In DNA form, the CDR3 reads TGTGCTCTTGGTGACTCAACTTCCGAGGGGTGGGGACCTCTTATGGGGTACACCGATAAACTCATCTTT. It specifies CALGDSTSEGWGPLMGYTDKLIF.

The table lists this clone with many counts. With a far larger clone one base away, a read error is the likely cause. This same CDR3 is encoded by further DNA sequences in the sample. The V and J genes are TRDV1 and TRDJ1; D is possibly TRDD2 or TRDD3 (7 bases each). This CDR3 comprises 20 residues. The germline V gene encodes CDR1 TSWWSYY and CDR2 QGS. The CDR3, as DNA: TGTGCCCTTGGGGGGTCCTTTTTCCTACTCATGGGGATAGTAACCGATAAACTCATCTTT. Translating gives CALGGSFFLLMGIVTDKLIF.

A word on this clone: TCRdb assigns this DNA the protein of a much larger clone, which departs from its translation at residue 8; this likely reflects a read error, and the protein shown comes from translating the DNA. The chain combines TRDV3 with TRDJ1; D is undetermined. The CDR3 has 12 amino acids. CDR1 and CDR2 (germline): TVYSNPD, GDNSRS (reference sequence). Trimming stripped 2 bases from V and 7 bases from J, with 14 bases between. The CDR3 DNA reads as TGTGCCTTTGCTGTCCTGGTCGGTAAACTCATCTTT. This translates into CAFAVLVGKLIF.

This clone has just a few counts. The protein TCRdb gives is from a much larger clone and does not agree with this DNA's translation at residue 16, likely a read error; the protein shown here comes from the DNA. The V call is TRDV1, the J call TRDJ1; 13 bases agree with TRDD3. The J gene was not available in TCRdb and was assigned here by matching the DNA to germline segments. Germline trimming cut 1 base from V and 1 base from J; bases unmatched to any gene: 18. CDR1 and CDR2 (germline): TSWWSYY, QGS. This CDR3 has 22 residues. The CDR3: CALGEPKLLLGDTPSCTDKLIF. CDR3 bases: TGTGCTCTTGGGGAACCCAAATTACTACTGGGGGATACGCCTTCATGCACCGATAAACTCATCTTT.

This clone was observed a handful of times. Since a far larger clone is one base different, this is likely a read error. The same CDR3 also results from other DNA sequences found in this sample. J is TRDJ1 and V is TRDV1, with D possibly matching TRDD3 (5 bases). Here the J gene came from matching the DNA to germline, since TCRdb omits it. Germline V gene lookup returns CDR1 TSWWSYY and CDR2 QGS. This CDR3 has 22 amino acids. DNA for the CDR3: TGTGCCCTTGGGGAGGGATTTTCTACGAGTAGAGGGACCGTACCGTACACCGATAAACTCATCTTT. Amino acid sequence: CALGEGFSTSRGTVPYTDKLIF.

As concerns this clone: This likely stems from a read error, as it lies one base from a far larger clone. Distinct nucleotide sequences in the sample also encode this CDR3. The chain has TRDV2 and TRDJ1, with TRDD3 identical over 11 bases. The J gene was missing in TCRdb and was found by matching the end of the DNA to germline. The CDR3 has 22 residues. The V gene end was trimmed by 0 bases and the J gene end by 8 bases; junction bases not matched to a gene: 28. Germline lookup yields CDR1 GEAIGNYY and CDR2 EKD. The DNA for the CDR3 is TGTGCCTGTGACACCGTAAATCGGCCGTCAATGGGGGATACGCGTCCTCATCCAAAACTCATCTTT. This gives the protein CACDTVNRPSMGDTRPHPKLIF.

This clone occurred many times. The mismatch at residue 3 between this DNA's translation and the TCRdb protein of a much larger clone likely reflects a read error; the protein shown is translated from the DNA. This chain connects TRDV1 to TRDJ1, with 9 bases fitting TRDD3. The J gene was missing in TCRdb and was found by matching the end of the DNA to germline. The CDR3 is made up of 15 amino acids. V shed 10 bases and J 3 bases; nucleotides not matched to a gene: 12. Looked up from germline, CDR1 is TSWWSYY and CDR2 is QGS. CDR3: CAPSWGYGGADKLIF. The CDR3 DNA reads as TGTGCTCCTTCCTGGGGATACGGTGGCGCCGATAAACTCATCTTT.

This clone was found many times. Here the CDR3 reads CACDRGGADSWDTRQMFF. CDR3 DNA sequence: TGTGCCTGTGACCGTGGGGGGGCTGACTCCTGGGACACCCGACAGATGTTTTTC. The rearrangement links TRDV2 to TRDJ3; perhaps TRDD3 as D (6 bases). Trimming removed 3 bases from V and 0 bases from J, with 14 bases in between. Germline loops: CDR1 GEAIGNYY, CDR2 EKD. This CDR3 comprises 18 residues.

The table lists this clone with many counts. TCRdb assigns this DNA the protein of a much larger clone, which departs from its translation at residue 8; this likely reflects a read error, and the protein shown comes from translating the DNA. The V and J genes are TRDV2 and TRDJ1; 8 bases match TRDD3. With V trimmed by 3 bases and J by 0 bases, 2 bases remained unmatched. The CDR3 is made up of 14 amino acids. The germline CDR1 and CDR2 sequences are GEAIGNYY and EKD. The DNA of the CDR3 is TGTGCCTGTGACCCTGGGGGACACACCGATAAACTCATCTTT. Residues: CACDPGGHTDKLIF.

About this clone itself: The likely explanation is a read error, given a far larger clone one base away. Other DNA sequences in this specimen translate into the identical CDR3. The chain joins TRDV1 to TRDJ1; D is possibly TRDD2 or TRDD3 (7 bases each). Because TCRdb records no J gene, it was assigned here through a match of the DNA to germline. The germline V gene has CDR1 TSWWSYY and CDR2 QGS. The V end lost 0 bases, the J end lost 2 bases, and 28 bases lay between the germline ends. The CDR3 is made up of 21 amino acids. The CDR3: CALGELRSYWGGGLGTDKLIF. DNA of the CDR3: TGTGCTCTTGGGGAACTACGTTCCTACTGGGGTGGGGGGTTAGGTACCGATAAACTCATCTTT.

This clone was counted between two and nine times. This DNA translates differently at residue 3 from the TCRdb protein, which is that of a much larger clone; a read error is likely, and the protein shown is the DNA's own translation. The V gene is TRDV1, the J gene TRDJ1; 8 bases are a match to TRDD3. The J gene, absent from TCRdb, was called here by matching the DNA to germline. The germline V gene encodes CDR1 TSWWSYY and CDR2 QGS. The CDR3 is 16 residues long. The CDR3 loop is CAPDSYWGSYTDKLIF. The CDR3 nucleotides are TGTGCCCCGGACAGTTACTGGGGGTCCTACACCGATAAACTCATCTTT.

Within the sample, this clone is medium-sized. J is TRDJ3 and V is TRDV2; the match to TRDD3 covers 9 bases. The CDR3 covers 18 residues. V lost 0 bases and J lost 0; bases outside the gene matches: 2. Per germline, CDR1 GEAIGNYY and CDR2 EKD. CDR3 bases: TGTGCCTGTGACACCGTACTGGGGGACTCCTGGGACACCCGACAGATGTTTTTC. As protein: CACDTVLGDSWDTRQMFF.

This clone occurred a few times. TCRdb shows a much larger clone's protein in place of this DNA's translation, and the two differ at residue 26, likely through a read error; the protein shown is translated from the DNA. No J gene call was made, and the V gene is TRDV1; TRDD3, the D gene given by the table, was not confirmed from the DNA. CDR3 size: 27 residues. CDR1 TSWWSYY and CDR2 QGS come from the germline V gene. CDR3 nucleotides: TGTGCTCTTGGGGAGATATTACGACTGGGGGATACGCGTATATACGGTGGTTTAGCGGTGTACACCGATAAACTCACCTTT. Protein: CALGEILRLGDTRIYGGLAVYTDKLTF.

Remarks on this clone: TCRdb attributes to this sequence the protein of a much larger clone, which differs from the DNA translation at residue 5; a read error is likely, and the protein displayed is translated from the DNA. The V and J genes are TRDV1 and TRDJ1; possibly TRDD2 or TRDD3 for D (5 bases each). TCRdb lists no J gene, so it was determined here by aligning the DNA to germline. V was clipped by 4 bases and J by 0 bases, with 24 bases between them. CDR1 is TSWWSYY and CDR2 is QGS in the germline V gene. This CDR3 has 19 amino acids. In DNA form, the CDR3 reads TGTGCTCTTGGGGGAAGGGGGCGTTTTCCTGGGAGTGACACCGATAAACTCATCTTT. This translates into CALGGRGRFPGSDTDKLIF.

This clone occurred a few times. The amino acid sequence in TCRdb belongs to a much larger clone and departs from this DNA's translation at residue 3, likely a sequencing read error; the sequence shown is translated from the DNA. The V call is TRDV2, the J call TRDJ2, with 9 bases aligning to TRDD3. TCRdb offers no J gene call, so here the DNA was matched to germline to obtain one. The CDR3 consists of 25 residues. In germline, CDR1 is GEAIGNYY, CDR2 EKD. The chain's CDR3 is CARDTVSPYILWGYAGVNITAQLFF. In DNA form, the CDR3 reads TGTGCCCGTGACACCGTTTCTCCATACATTCTCTGGGGATACGCGGGCGTGAACATCACAGCACAACTCTTCTTT.

This clone was found a few times. The amino acid sequence in TCRdb belongs to a much larger clone and departs from this DNA's translation at residue 17, likely a sequencing read error; the sequence shown is translated from the DNA. The chain carries TRDV1 and TRDJ1; D is ambiguous. Assignment of the J gene here rests on matching the DNA to germline, because TCRdb gives none. This CDR3 is 25 amino acids long. CDR1 is TSWWSYY, CDR2 QGS, per germline. V lost 7 bases and J 0 bases, leaving 45 bases between the germline ends. The CDR3 bases are TGTGCTCTTGAGTCCCCGAGGCGACCTCTTTTGAAGACAAACCGACTTGCTGTGTACACCGATAAACTCATCTTT. Translating it yields CALESPRRPLLKTNRLAVYTDKLIF.

This clone was seen more than once but under ten times. The protein recorded in TCRdb matches a much larger clone and deviates from this DNA's translation at residue 6, suggesting a read error; the protein here is obtained by translating the DNA. The chain uses TRDV1 and TRDJ1; D unresolved. The J gene, absent from TCRdb, was called here by matching the DNA to germline. The CDR3 loop spans 16 amino acids. The V gene's germline CDR1 is TSWWSYY and CDR2 QGS. V shed 2 bases and J shed 1 base, with 14 bases lying between them. CDR3: CALGEFSLYSTDKLIF. The CDR3 coding sequence is TGTGCTCTTGGGGAATTTTCTCTTTACTCCACCGATAAACTCATCTTT.

This clone was seen more than once but under ten times. The TCRdb protein comes from a much larger clone and disagrees with this DNA's translation at residues 9 and 11, likely due to a read error; the protein given here is derived from the DNA. The chain carries TRDV2 and TRDJ3, with 12 bases matching TRDD3. TCRdb leaves out the J gene; it was filled in here by matching the DNA to germline. This CDR3 comprises 16 residues. Germline V gene data show CDR1 as GEAIGNYY and CDR2 as EKD. The CDR3 region has the DNA TGTGCCTGTGTACTGGGGGATACCCGGGACTCCCGACAGATGTTTTTC. It is translated as CACVLGDTRDSRQMFF.